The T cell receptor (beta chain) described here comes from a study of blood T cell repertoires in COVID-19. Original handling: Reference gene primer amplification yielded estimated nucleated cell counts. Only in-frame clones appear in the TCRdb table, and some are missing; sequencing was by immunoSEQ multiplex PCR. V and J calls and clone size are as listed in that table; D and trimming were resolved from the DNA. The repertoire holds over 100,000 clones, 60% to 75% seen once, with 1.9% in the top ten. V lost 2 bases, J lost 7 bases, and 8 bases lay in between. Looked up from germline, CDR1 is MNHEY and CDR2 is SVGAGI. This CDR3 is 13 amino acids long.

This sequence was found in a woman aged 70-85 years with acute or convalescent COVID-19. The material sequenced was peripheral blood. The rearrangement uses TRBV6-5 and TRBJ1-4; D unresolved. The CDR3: CASSYPGSEKLFF. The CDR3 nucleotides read TGTGCCAGCAGTTACCCTGGGAGTGAAAAACTGTTTTTT.